These 9 T cell receptor beta chains were all obtained from the same sample, sequenced in a study of cytomegalovirus exposure and HLA in healthy donors. 13 Jbeta primers and 60 Vbeta primers were used for the PCR. The data were produced by immunoSEQ multiplex PCR, yet TCRdb's version contains in-frame clones alone and is incomplete. The table lists approximately 120,000 clones, approximately 80% of them singletons. The sequenced material came from PBMCs. The source is a woman aged 30 to 39 in good health and CMV-seronegative.

The chain links TRBV4-1 to TRBJ2-2; D unresolved. Trimming removed 6 bases at V and 6 bases at J, with 8 bases between. The CDR3 length is 12 residues. Germline CDR1 MGHRA, CDR2 YSYEKL. The chain's CDR3 is CASRESAGELFF. DNA for the CDR3: TGCGCCAGCAGAGAAAGCGCCGGGGAGCTGTTTTTT.

The chain combines TRBV25-1 with TRBJ2-3, with TRBD2 matching 8 bases. The germline V gene encodes CDR1 MGHDK and CDR2 SYGVNS. CDR3 length: 14 residues. V lost 2 bases to trimming and J lost 5 bases; unmatched junction nucleotides: 3. CDR3 sequence reads: CASSEGLAIDTQYF. The CDR3 nucleotides read TGTGCCAGCAGTGAAGGACTAGCAATAGATACGCAGTATTTT.

CDR3 DNA sequence: TGTGCCAGCAGCGTAGCCAGGGACAGCCGGGAGACTTCACCCCTCCACTTT. Protein product: CASSVARDSRETSPLHF. The V call is TRBV9, the J call TRBJ1-6; TRBD1 aligns across 7 bases. Per the germline V gene, CDR1 is SGDLS and CDR2 is YYNGEE. Trimming removed 0 bases from V and 9 bases from J; junction bases left unmatched: 12. The CDR3 runs to 17 residues. Full variable domain (remainder filled in from reference TRBV9 and TRBJ1-6): DSGVTQTPKHLITATGQRVTLRCSPRSGDLSVYWYQQSLDQGLQFLIQYYNGEERAKGNILERFSAQQFPDLHSELNLSSLELGDSALYFCASSVARDSRETSPLHFGNGTRLTVT.

The V and J genes are TRBV7-6 and TRBJ1-5, with 7 bases that match TRBD1. CDR1 SGHVS and CDR2 FNYEAQ come from the germline V gene. The CDR3 contains 13 residues. Trimming at V came to 5 bases and at J to 2 bases, leaving 0 bases not matched to a gene. CDR3 DNA sequence: TGTGCCAGCAGCACAGGGGGCAATCAGCCCCAGCATTTT. It encodes CASSTGGNQPQHF.

The sample holds one count of this clone. This sequence joins TRBV9 and TRBJ2-5, with 7 bases lining up with TRBD2. CDR3 length: 16 amino acids. The germline gives CDR1 SGDLS, CDR2 YYNGEE. V lost 0 bases to trimming and J lost 1 base; unmatched junction nucleotides: 6. This chain's CDR3 is CASSVDLAALQETQYF. In DNA, the CDR3 is TGTGCCAGCAGCGTAGACCTAGCGGCCCTCCAAGAGACCCAGTACTTC.

The chain employs TRBV2 and TRBJ2-7, with 8 bases that match TRBD2. Germline V gene data show CDR1 as SNHLY and CDR2 as FYNNEI. The trim removed 7 bases at V and 5 bases at J, leaving 10 bases unmatched. This CDR3 comprises 14 residues. The CDR3 DNA sequence: TGTGCCAGCATTGGTTTAGCGGGACTCCACGAGCAGTACTTC. Translation: CASIGLAGLHEQYF.

The chain joins TRBV15 to TRBJ2-7; weak D call: TRBD2 (5 bases). The CDR3 consists of 15 residues. Germline V gene sequence: CDR1 LNHNV, CDR2 YYDKDF (reference sequence). V shed 0 bases and J shed 3 bases, with 12 bases lying between them. CDR3 DNA sequence: TGTGCCACCAGCAGAGATCAACAGCGGAACTACGAGCAGTACTTC. Protein product: CATSRDQQRNYEQYF.

This clone came up once. The chain combines TRBV27 with TRBJ2-1, with TRBD2 matching 8 bases. The CDR3 length is 16 residues. The germline V gene has CDR1 MNHEY and CDR2 SMNVEV (reference sequence). The V segment lost 4 bases and the J segment 2 bases; nucleotides outside the gene matches: 7. The CDR3: CASSSHGRGTYNEQFF. The CDR3 DNA sequence: TGTGCCAGCAGTTCTCACGGGAGGGGAACCTACAATGAGCAGTTCTTC.

V usage is TRBV19 and J usage is TRBJ2-7; 7 bases match TRBD2. Germline CDR1 reads LNHDA; CDR2 reads SQIVND (reference sequence). This CDR3 region has 15 residues. The J segment lost 0 bases and the V segment lost 3 bases, leaving 5 bases of the junction unmatched. This chain's CDR3 is CASSIGTGGSYEQYF. The CDR3 bases are TGTGCCAGTAGTATTGGAACGGGAGGCTCCTACGAGCAGTACTTC.